The clone carrying this T cell receptor (beta chain) was seen repeatedly, ten times or more. Its antigen is unidentified. The cDNA was synthesized by means of template-switch 5'RACE, which was carried out with 10-nucleotide random UMIs. Every sequencing run gave over 190 million TCR-beta sequences, taken from 15-18 subjects. One entry per CDR3 protein results from TCRdb running MiXCR on the 5' RACE reads. This table has 40,000 or so distinct CDR3 sequences, roughly 7.3% appearing once. The data originate from a study of neurological immune-mediated disorders. Study results and limitations: Expanded clones shared no identical CDR3 amino acid sequences across subjects, which suggested private TCR-beta repertoires in all groups. The greatest TCR clonal expansion appeared in HTLV-1-associated myelopathy and the smallest, falling below healthy controls, in multiple sclerosis.

Sequenced input: PBMCs. This receptor was taken from a woman between 40 and 50 years old in good health.

The CDR3 sequence: CASSPGGESTDTQYF. The CDR3 DNA follows: TGTGCCAGCTCACCAGGGGGTGAAAGCACAGATACGCAGTATTTT. This sequence joins TRBV18 and TRBJ2-3; D could derive from TRBD1 or TRBD2 (5 bases each). The V gene's germline CDR1 is KGHSH and CDR2 LQKENI. The CDR3 loop spans 15 amino acids. Trimming removed 2 bases at V and 0 bases at J, with 9 bases between.